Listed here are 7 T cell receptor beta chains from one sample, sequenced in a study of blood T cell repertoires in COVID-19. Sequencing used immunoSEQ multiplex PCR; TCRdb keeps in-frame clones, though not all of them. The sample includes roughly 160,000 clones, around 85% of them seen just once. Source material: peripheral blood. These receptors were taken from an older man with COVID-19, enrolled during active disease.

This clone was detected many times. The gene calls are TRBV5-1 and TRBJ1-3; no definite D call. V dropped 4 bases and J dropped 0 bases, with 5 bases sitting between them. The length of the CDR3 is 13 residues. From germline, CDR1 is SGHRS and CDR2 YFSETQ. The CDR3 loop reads CASSQNSGNTIYF. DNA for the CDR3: TGCGCCAGCAGCCAAAACTCTGGAAACACCATATATTTT.

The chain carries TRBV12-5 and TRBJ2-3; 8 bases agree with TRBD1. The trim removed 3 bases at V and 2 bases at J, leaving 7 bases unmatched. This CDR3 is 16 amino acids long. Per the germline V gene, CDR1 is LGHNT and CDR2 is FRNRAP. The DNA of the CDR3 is TGTGCTAGTGGTTTAGGGGCGGACAGGGCCACAGATACGCAGTATTTT. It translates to CASGLGADRATDTQYF.

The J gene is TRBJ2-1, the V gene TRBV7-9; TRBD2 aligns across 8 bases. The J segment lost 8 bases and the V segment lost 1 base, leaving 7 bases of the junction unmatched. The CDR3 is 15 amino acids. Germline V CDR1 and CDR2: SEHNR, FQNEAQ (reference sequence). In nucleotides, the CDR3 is TGTGCCAGCAGCTTAGATGGGACTAGGGCCGATGAGCAGTTCTTC. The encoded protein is CASSLDGTRADEQFF.

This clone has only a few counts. For the CDR3, the DNA is TGTGCCAGCACCAAGGCGGGGTTTGGGGACTATGGCTACACCTTC. As protein: CASTKAGFGDYGYTF. This chain connects TRBV6-5 to TRBJ1-2; D uncertain. The germline V gene encodes CDR1 MNHEY and CDR2 SVGAGI. The CDR3 totals 15 residues. Deletions cut 7 bases from V and 3 bases from J, with 18 bases between.

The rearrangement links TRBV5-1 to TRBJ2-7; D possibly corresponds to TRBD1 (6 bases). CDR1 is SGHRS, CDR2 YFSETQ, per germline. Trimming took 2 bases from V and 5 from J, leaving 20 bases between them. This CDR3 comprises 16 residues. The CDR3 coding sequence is TGCGCCAGCAGCTTTGGTGACGACAGGCCTGCCGACGAGCAGTACTTC. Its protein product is CASSFGDDRPADEQYF. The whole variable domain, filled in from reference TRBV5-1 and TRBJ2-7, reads KAGVTQTPRYLIKTRGQQVTLSCSPISGHRSVSWYQQTPGQGLQFLFEYFSETQRNKGNFPGRFSGRQFSNSRSEMNVSTLELGDSALYLCASSFGDDRPADEQYFGPGTRLTVT.

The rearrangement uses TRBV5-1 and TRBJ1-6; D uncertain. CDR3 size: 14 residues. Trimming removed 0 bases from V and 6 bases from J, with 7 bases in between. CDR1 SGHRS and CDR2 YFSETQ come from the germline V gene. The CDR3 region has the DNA TGCGCCAGCAGCTTGGTGGGCCCTAATTCACCCCTCCACTTT. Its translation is CASSLVGPNSPLHF.

CDR3 residues: CASSPTPGTGGNQPQHF. The CDR3 nucleotides are TGCGCCAGCAGCCCTACCCCGGGGACAGGGGGCAATCAGCCCCAGCATTTT. The chain carries TRBV5-1 and TRBJ1-5, with 10 bases identical to TRBD1. Unmatched junction bases numbered 9, after V lost 4 bases and J lost 2 bases. CDR1 SGHRS and CDR2 YFSETQ come from the germline V gene. The CDR3 loop spans 17 amino acids.